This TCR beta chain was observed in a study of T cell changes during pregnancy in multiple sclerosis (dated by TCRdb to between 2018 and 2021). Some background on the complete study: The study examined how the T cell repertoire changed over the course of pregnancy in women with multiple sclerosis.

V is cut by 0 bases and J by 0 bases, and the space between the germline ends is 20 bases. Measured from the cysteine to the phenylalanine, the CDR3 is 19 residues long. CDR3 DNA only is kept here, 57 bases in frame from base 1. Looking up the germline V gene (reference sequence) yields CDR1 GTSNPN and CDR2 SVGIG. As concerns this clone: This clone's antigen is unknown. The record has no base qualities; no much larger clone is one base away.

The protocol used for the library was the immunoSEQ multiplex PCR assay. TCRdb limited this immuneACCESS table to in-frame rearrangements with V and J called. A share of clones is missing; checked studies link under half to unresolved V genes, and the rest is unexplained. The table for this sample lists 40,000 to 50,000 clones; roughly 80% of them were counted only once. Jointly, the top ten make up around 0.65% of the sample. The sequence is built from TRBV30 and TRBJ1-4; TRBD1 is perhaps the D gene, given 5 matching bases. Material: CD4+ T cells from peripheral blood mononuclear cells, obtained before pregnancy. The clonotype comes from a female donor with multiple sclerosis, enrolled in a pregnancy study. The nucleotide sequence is TGTGCCTGGAGTGTACTGGGCGGACAACGAGGCGCAACTAATGAAAAACTGTTTTTT. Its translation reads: CAWSVLGGQRGATNEKLFF.